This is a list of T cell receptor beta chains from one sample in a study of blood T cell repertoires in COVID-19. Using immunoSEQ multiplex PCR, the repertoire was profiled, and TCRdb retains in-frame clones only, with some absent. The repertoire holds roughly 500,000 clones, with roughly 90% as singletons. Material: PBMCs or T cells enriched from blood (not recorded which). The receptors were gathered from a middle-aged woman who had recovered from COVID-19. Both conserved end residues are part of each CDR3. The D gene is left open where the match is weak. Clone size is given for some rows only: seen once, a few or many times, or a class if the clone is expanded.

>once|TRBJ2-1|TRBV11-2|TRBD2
TGTGCCAGCAGCTTAGGGCTAGCGGACTACAATGAGCAGTTCTTC
CASSLGLADYNEQFF
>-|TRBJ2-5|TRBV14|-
TGTGCCAGCAGCCAATCCCTGACAGGATCCCAGTACTTC
CASSQSLTGSQYF
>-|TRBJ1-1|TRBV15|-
TGTGCCACCAGCGGCGGGGGGGCGAACACTGAAGCTTTCTTT
CATSGGGANTEAFF
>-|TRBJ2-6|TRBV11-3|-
TGTGCCAGCAAGGTGGGAGGCCCCAGCAACGTCCTGACTTTC
CASKVGGPSNVLTF
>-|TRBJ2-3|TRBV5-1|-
TGCGCCAGCAGCCCAGCAGCGTCGATAGATACGCAGTATTTT
CASSPAASIDTQYF
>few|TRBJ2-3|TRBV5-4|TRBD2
TGTGCCAGCAGACCAGCGGGAGGGATGAGGACAGATACGCAGTATTTT
CASRPAGGMRTDTQYF
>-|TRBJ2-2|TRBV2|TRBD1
TGTGCCAGAGAATTGACAGGGACGAACACCGGGGAGCTGTTTTTT
CARELTGTNTGELFF
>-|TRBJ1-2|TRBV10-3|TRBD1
TGTGCCATCAGTGAGACAGGGGGCGAATATGGCTACACCTTC
CAISETGGEYGYTF
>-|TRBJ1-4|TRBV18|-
TGTGCCAGCTCCCCCGGGGGGCAGGCGGGTGAAAAACTGTTTTTT
CASSPGGQAGEKLFF
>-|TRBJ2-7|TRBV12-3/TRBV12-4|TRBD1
TGTGCCAGCAGCACGGGACAGATCTACGAGCAGTACTTC
CASSTGQIYEQYF
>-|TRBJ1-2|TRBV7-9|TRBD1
TGTGCCAGCAGCTTCGATACAGGGGGCTTTGGCTACACCTTC
CASSFDTGGFGYTF
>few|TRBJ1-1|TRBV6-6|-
TGTGCCAGCAGTTACGAGGCCCGCTTAGATACTGAAGCTTTCTTT
CASSYEARLDTEAFF
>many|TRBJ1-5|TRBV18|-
TGTGCCAGCTCAGTCCAGGAAGGCAATCAGCCCCAGCATTTT
CASSVQEGNQPQHF
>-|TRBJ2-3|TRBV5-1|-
TGCGCCAGCAACCTGGACAGTACCACAGATACGCAGTATTTT
CASNLDSTTDTQYF
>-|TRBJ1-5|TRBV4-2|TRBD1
TGTGCCAGCAGCCAAGAGGGCAGGGGGCGATTTCAGCCCCAGCATTTT
CASSQEGRGRFQPQHF
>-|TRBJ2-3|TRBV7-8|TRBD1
TGTGCCAGCAGCTTAGTAGTGGGACAGGGTACTATCCTAGATACGCAGTATTTT
CASSLVVGQGTILDTQYF
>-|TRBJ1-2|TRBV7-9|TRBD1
TGTGCCAGCAGCTTAGCGCGATATTTCAGGGGGCAATCGCATGGCTACACCTTC
CASSLARYFRGQSHGYTF
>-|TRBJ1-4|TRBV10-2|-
TGCGCCAGCTTTGATCCCGCTAGTAATGAAAAACTGTTTTTT
CASFDPASNEKLFF
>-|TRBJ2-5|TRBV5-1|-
TGCGCCAGCAGCCGTTGGGAGGGGGGCCGGCTTTTCCAAGAGACCCAGTACTTC
CASSRWEGGRLFQETQYF
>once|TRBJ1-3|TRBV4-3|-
TGCGCCAGCAGCCTACAATGGGGCGGGATTGGAAACACCATATATTTT
CASSLQWGGIGNTIYF
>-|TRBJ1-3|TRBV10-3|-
TGTGCCATCAGCCGCCTAGACTTGAAGTTTTCAGTTTCCACTGGAAACACCATATATTTT
CAISRLDLKFSVSTGNTIYF
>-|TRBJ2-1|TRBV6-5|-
TGTGCCAGCAGTTGGCGACTAACCTCATACAATGAGCAGTTCTTC
CASSWRLTSYNEQFF
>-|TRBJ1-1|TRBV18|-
TGTGCCAGCTCACTTGCGGAAATGAACACTGAAGCTTTCTTT
CASSLAEMNTEAFF
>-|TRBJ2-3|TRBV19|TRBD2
TGTGCCAGTAGTATAGGGGGACTAGCGTCGGTAGGAGCAGATACGCAGTATTTT
CASSIGGLASVGADTQYF
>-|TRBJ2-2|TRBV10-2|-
TGCGCCAGCAGTGAGAGGGGTCGGTGGGGGCCCACCGGGGAGCTGTTTTTT
CASSERGRWGPTGELFF
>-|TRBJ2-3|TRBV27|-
TGTGCCAGCTGGGGGGGCGCGGGAAGAACAGATACGCAGTATTTT
CASWGGAGRTDTQYF
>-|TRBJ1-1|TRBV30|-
TGTGCCTGGAGCAGGGGCCAGAACACTGAAGCTTTCTTT
CAWSRGQNTEAFF
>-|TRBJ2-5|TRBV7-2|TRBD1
TGTGCCAGCAGCCCTAGTCAGCGACAGGGTACCCAGTACTTC
CASSPSQRQGTQYF
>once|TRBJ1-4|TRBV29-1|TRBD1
TGCAGCGTAGACAGGGGAGGTAATGAAAAACTGTTTTTT
CSVDRGGNEKLFF
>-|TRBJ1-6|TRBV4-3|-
TGCGCCAGCAGCCAAGACGCTCTGAGCTCCTATAATTCACCCCTCCACTTT
CASSQDALSSYNSPLHF
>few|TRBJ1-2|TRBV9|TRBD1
TGTGCCAGCAGCGTAGCAGGGGGGACAGGGAGGCCCTATGGCTACACCTTC
CASSVAGGTGRPYGYTF
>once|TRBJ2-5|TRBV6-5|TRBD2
TGTGCCAGCAGGGCAGAACTAGCGGGAGGGAGGTCCCAGTACTTC
CASRAELAGGRSQYF
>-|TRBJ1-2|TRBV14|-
TGTGCCAGCAGCCAGGAACTATTGACAGCTTATGGCTACACCTTC
CASSQELLTAYGYTF
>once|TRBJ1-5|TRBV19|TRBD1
TGTGCCAGTCGACAGGGGAGTGAGCCCCAGCATTTT
CASRQGSEPQHF
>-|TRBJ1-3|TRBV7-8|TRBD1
TGTGCCAGCAGCGGTAGGGACAGGAGCTCTGGAAACACCATATATTTT
CASSGRDRSSGNTIYF
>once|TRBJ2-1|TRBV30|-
TGTGCCTGGAGGAGACTAGAATTGGATGAGCAGTTCTTC
CAWRRLELDEQFF
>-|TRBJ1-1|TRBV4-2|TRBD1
TGTGCCAGCAGCCAAGCTGCACAGGGGGTCGCTGAAGCTTTCTTT
CASSQAAQGVAEAFF
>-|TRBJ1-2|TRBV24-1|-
TGTGCCACCAGTGATTTGGCAGGGCCTAACTATGGCTACACCTTC
CATSDLAGPNYGYTF
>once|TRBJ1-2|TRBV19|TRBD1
TGTGCCAGTACCGGACAGGGGAAAAGTGGCTATGGCTACACCTTC
CASTGQGKSGYGYTF
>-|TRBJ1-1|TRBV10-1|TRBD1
TGCGCCAGCAGGGATGACAGGGGCCGAGGGACTGAAGCTTTCTTT
CASRDDRGRGTEAFF
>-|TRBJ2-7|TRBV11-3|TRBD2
TGTGCCAGCAGCTTAGAGCGGGAGGCCGATGGGCAGTACTTC
CASSLEREADGQYF